The rows below give T cell receptor beta chains drawn from one sample of a study of radiotherapy plus CTLA-4 blockade in lung cancer. Clones were read by immunoSEQ multiplex PCR, and TCRdb kept only the in-frame ones, dropping some. The profile shows some 43,000 clones, 75% to 90% of them singletons. The sequences come from peripheral blood, collected from a patient treated with radiotherapy plus ipilimumab. These TCRs come from a human donor with non-small cell lung cancer who had stable disease on radiotherapy plus ipilimumab. Each CDR3 is given without its conserved first and last residue. A D gene is named only where the DNA matches it firmly.

v_call: TRBV5-1
d_call: -
cdr3_aa: ASSLVGAPGEKLF

v_call: TRBV4-3
d_call: TRBD2
cdr3_aa: ASSQEPSGRGYNEQF

v_call: TRBV10-3
d_call: TRBD1
cdr3_aa: AARDSSYEQY

v_call: TRBV7-6
d_call: -
cdr3_aa: ASSFRQGQSGGNTIY

v_call: TRBV19
d_call: TRBD1
cdr3_aa: ASSPSDRGSNQPQH

v_call: TRBV28
d_call: TRBD2
cdr3_aa: ASSFRLAGEEETQY

v_call: TRBV18
d_call: TRBD1
cdr3_aa: ASSQNTGGGNQPQH

v_call: TRBV6-5
d_call: TRBD1
cdr3_aa: ASKKGQGYTDTQY

v_call: TRBV6-1
d_call: TRBD1
cdr3_aa: ASSSNDRAEAF

v_call: TRBV28
d_call: -
cdr3_aa: ASSLPRATEAF

v_call: TRBV14
d_call: -
cdr3_aa: ASSQAQGSGYT

v_call: TRBV5-4
d_call: -
cdr3_aa: ASSLEGRDYGYT

v_call: TRBV19
d_call: TRBD1
cdr3_aa: ASSIRGQGLTGELF

v_call: TRBV28
d_call: -
cdr3_aa: ASIGGVSTYEQY

v_call: TRBV5-4
d_call: -
cdr3_aa: ASSLGGGTISYEQY

v_call: TRBV6-6
d_call: TRBD2
cdr3_aa: ASSYYSGRASEQF

v_call: TRBV4-3
d_call: TRBD1
cdr3_aa: ASSQGTGIDTQY

v_call: TRBV19
d_call: TRBD1
cdr3_aa: ASSAGTGGREDGYT

v_call: TRBV7-2
d_call: -
cdr3_aa: ASSLAGRPYEQY

v_call: TRBV11-3
d_call: -
cdr3_aa: ASSLTAPVGQVGFGNEQF

v_call: TRBV9
d_call: TRBD2
cdr3_aa: ASSAVAGGPGDTQY

v_call: TRBV5-4
d_call: -
cdr3_aa: ASSFTRETKNIQY

v_call: TRBV28
d_call: TRBD1
cdr3_aa: ASSTRQGAITF

v_call: TRBV30
d_call: -
cdr3_aa: AWSVGSGANVLT

v_call: TRBV6-5
d_call: -
cdr3_aa: ASRTSGLLNEKLF

v_call: TRBV4-1
d_call: -
cdr3_aa: ASSLPAGLNNEQF

v_call: TRBV7-9
d_call: TRBD1
cdr3_aa: ASSSRPGDRGRTETQY

v_call: TRBV7-9
d_call: -
cdr3_aa: ASSLDSSEDIQY

v_call: TRBV18
d_call: TRBD2
cdr3_aa: ASRSGSYNEQF

v_call: TRBV7-9
d_call: -
cdr3_aa: ASLGSSPLSYNEQF

v_call: TRBV5-4
d_call: TRBD2
cdr3_aa: ASSRPSGRAGEQY

v_call: TRBV7-2
d_call: -
cdr3_aa: ASSKTRNEQF

v_call: TRBV29-1
d_call: TRBD1
cdr3_aa: SVVDRVPF

v_call: TRBV2
d_call: TRBD1
cdr3_aa: ASSDGQGLEKLF

v_call: TRBV5-1
d_call: TRBD1
cdr3_aa: ASSLQGLNDEQY

v_call: TRBV10-3
d_call: -
cdr3_aa: AISESQRPNYGYT

v_call: TRBV19
d_call: TRBD2
cdr3_aa: ASSMLTSANEQF

v_call: TRBV4-1
d_call: -
cdr3_aa: ASSQDSMGRRRYGYT